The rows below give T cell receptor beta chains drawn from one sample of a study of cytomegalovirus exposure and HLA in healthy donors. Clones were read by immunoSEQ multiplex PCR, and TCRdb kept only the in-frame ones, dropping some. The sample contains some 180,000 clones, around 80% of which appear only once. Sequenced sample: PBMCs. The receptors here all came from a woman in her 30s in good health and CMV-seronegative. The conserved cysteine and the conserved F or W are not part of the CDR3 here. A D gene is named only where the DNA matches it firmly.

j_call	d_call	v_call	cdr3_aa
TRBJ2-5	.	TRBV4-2	ASSQDLAGAGETQY
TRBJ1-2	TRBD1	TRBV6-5	ASSSRGQGKYGYT
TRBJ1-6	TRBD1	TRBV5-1	ASSIQGWNSPLH
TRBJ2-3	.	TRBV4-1	ASSQDRAGWTGTY
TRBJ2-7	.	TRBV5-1	ASSLAGGATYEQY
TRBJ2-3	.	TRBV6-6	ASSYTSHTDTQY
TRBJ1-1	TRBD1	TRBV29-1	STDRGEVEAF
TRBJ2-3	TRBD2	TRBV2	ASSANSGGITDTQY
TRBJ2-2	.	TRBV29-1	SVVGGRTGELF
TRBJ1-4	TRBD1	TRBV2	ASSTDRGDTNEKLF
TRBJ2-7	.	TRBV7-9	ASRTGGDNEQY
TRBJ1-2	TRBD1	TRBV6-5	ASSYSIQGADGYT
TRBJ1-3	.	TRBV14	ASSQDGSTQGGNTIY
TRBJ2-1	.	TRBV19	ARLNGRHYSHEQF
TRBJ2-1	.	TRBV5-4	ASSLGQVSYNEQF
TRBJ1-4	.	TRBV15	ATSREWRGLF
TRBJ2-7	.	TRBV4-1	ASSQSDSLKQY
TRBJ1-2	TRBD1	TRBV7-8	ASSLARTGPYGYT
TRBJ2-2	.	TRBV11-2	ASSLAGTGELF
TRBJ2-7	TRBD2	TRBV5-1	ASSPDRTSGGSSYEQY
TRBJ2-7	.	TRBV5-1	ASSLAGGLSYEQY
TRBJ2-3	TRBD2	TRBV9	ASSVEAGASATQY
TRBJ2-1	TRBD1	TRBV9	ASSARRDRFVGEQF
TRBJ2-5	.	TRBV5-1	ASSLIAADQETQY
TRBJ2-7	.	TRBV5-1	ASSLVAGVNEQY
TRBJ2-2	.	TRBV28	ASRSGFGELF
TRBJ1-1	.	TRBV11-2	ASSLDGEGLNTEAF
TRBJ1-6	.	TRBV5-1	ASSLGGGDHSPLH
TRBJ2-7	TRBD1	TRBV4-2	ASSQDSLWGTANSYEQY
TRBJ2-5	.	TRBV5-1	ASSFGGLKETQY
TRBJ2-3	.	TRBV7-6	ASSLEGRGADTQY